This T cell receptor (beta chain) was retrieved from a study of tumor and adjacent non-tumor tissue in lung cancer. General observations from the study: Tumor tissue had significantly higher TCR diversity than normal lung. Tumor TCR diversity, when higher, was linked to shorter survival. Normal lung showed higher cumulative top 100 clone frequency than tumor.

The library came from three nested PCR rounds adapted from ARM-PCR protocols. TCRdb fed the multiplex PCR reads into MiXCR, producing one record per CDR3 protein. Among over 60,000 distinct CDR3 sequences, 80% were seen once, and the ten largest hold more than 10%. As concerns this clonotype: Its antigen is still unknown. Sequence at one end of the junction differs from germline and may be a read error.

The length of the CDR3 is 16 residues. Germline V CDR1 and CDR2: LGHNA, YSLEER. No cell sorting was done before RNA was extracted from the tissue. What was sequenced was lung tumor tissue. The source of this sequence is a woman in her forties or fifties with non-small cell lung cancer. The chain recombines TRBV4-3 with TRBJ2-6; tentatively, D is TRBD2 (5 bases). CDR3 region: CASSQETTSGANVMTF. Written as DNA, the CDR3 is TGCGCCAGCAGCCAAGAGACTACCTCTGGAGCCAACGTCATGACTTTC.